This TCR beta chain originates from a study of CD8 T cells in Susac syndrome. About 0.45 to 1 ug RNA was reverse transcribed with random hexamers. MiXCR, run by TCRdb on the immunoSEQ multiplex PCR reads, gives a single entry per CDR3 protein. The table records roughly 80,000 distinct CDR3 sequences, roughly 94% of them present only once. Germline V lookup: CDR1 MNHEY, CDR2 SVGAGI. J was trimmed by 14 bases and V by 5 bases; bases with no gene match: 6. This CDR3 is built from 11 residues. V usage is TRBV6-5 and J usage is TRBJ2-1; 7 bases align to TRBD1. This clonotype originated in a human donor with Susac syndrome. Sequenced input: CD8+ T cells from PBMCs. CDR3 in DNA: TGTGCCAGCAGTCAGGGGGTTCTGGAGTTCTTC. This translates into CASSQGVLEFF.